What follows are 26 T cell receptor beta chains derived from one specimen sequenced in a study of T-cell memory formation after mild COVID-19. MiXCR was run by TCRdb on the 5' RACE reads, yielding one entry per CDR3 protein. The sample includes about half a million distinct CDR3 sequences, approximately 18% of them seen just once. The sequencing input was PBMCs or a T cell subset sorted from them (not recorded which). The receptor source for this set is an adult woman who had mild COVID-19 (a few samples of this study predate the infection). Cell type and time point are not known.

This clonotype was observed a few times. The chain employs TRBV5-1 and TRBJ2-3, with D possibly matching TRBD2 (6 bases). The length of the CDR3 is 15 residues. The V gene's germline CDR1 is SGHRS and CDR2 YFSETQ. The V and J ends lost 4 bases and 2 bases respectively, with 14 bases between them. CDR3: CASSLSGANTDTQYF. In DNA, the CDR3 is TGCGCCAGCAGCCTTTCGGGAGCAAACACAGATACGCAGTATTTT.

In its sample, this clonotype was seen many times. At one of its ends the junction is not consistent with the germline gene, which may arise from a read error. The CDR3: CASSTSYEQYF. The CDR3 region has the DNA TGCGCCAGCAGTACATCCTACGAGCAGTACTTC. The chain couples TRBV12-3 or TRBV12-4 to TRBJ2-7; D ambiguous. The CDR3 length is 11 residues.

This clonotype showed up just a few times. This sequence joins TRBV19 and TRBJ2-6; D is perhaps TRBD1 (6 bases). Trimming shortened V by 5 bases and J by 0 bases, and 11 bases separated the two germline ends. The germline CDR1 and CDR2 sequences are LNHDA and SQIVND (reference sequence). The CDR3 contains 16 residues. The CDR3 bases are TGTGCCAGTAGTCCGAGGGGGTACTCTGGGGCCAACGTCCTGACTTTC. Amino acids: CASSPRGYSGANVLTF. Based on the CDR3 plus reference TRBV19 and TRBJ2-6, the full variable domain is DGGITQSPKYLFRKEGQNVTLSCEQNLNHDAMYWYRQDPGQGLRLIYYSQIVNDFQKGDIAEGYSVSREKKESFPLTVTSAQKNPTAFYLCASSPRGYSGANVLTFGAGSRLTVL.

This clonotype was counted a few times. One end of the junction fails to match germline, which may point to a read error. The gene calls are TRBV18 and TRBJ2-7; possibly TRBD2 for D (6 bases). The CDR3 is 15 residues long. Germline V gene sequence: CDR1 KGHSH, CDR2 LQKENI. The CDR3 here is CASSLSEGLLYERYF. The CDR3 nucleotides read TGTGCCAGCTCACTTTCGGAGGGCCTACTCTACGAGCGGTACTTC.

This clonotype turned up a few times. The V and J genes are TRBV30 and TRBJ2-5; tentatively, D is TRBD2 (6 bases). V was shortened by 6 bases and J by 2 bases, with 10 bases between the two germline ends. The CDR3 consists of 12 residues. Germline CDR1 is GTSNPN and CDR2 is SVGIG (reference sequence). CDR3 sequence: CACRDFQETQYF. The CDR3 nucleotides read TGTGCCTGCCGGGACTTTCAAGAGACCCAGTACTTC.

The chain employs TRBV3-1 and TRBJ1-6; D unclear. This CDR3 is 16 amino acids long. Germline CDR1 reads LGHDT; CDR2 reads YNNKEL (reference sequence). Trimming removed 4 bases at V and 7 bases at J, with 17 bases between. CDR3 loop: CASSPMDGVVNSPLHF. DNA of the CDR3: TGTGCCAGCAGCCCCATGGACGGGGTCGTAAATTCACCCCTCCACTTT.

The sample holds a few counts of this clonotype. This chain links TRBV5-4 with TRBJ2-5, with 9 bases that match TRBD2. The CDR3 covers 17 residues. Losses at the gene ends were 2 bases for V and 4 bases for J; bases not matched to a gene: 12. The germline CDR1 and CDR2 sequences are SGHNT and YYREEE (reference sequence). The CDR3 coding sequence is TGTGCCAGCAGCTTTCTCGTCAGCGGGAGGTTTTTAGAGACCCAGTACTTC. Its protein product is CASSFLVSGRFLETQYF.

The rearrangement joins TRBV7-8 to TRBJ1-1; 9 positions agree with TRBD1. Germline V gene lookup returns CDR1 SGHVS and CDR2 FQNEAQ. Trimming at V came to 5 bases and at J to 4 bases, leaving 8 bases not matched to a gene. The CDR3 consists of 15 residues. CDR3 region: CASSIPGQGPTEAFF. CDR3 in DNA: TGTGCCAGCAGCATCCCGGGACAGGGACCCACTGAAGCTTTCTTT.

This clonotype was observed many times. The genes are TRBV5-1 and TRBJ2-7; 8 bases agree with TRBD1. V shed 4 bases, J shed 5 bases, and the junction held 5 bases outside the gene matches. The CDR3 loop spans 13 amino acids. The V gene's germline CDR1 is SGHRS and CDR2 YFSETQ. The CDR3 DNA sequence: TGCGCCAGCAGCCTAGGACAGGGACACGAGCAGTACTTC. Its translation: CASSLGQGHEQYF.

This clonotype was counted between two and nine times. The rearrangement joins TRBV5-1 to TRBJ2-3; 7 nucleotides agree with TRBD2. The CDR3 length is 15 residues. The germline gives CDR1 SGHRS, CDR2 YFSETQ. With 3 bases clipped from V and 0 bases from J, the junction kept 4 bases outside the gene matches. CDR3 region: CASSSAGTSTDTQYF. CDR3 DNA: TGCGCCAGCAGCTCAGCGGGAACTAGCACAGATACGCAGTATTTT.

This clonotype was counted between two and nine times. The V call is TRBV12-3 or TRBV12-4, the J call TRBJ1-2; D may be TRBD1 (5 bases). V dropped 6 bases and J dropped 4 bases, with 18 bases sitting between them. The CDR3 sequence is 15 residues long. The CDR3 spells CASRLSAETVYGYTF. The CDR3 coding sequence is TGTGCCAGCAGGCTCTCGGCTGAGACAGTCTATGGCTACACCTTC.

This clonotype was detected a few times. The CDR3 region has the DNA TGTGCCAGCAGAGTAGCGGGAGGGAACGGGGAGCTGTTTTTT. Protein sequence: CASRVAGGNGELFF. J is TRBJ2-2 and V is TRBV2; 11 positions match TRBD2. Per germline, CDR1 SNHLY and CDR2 FYNNEI. The CDR3 contains 14 residues. V gave up 6 bases and J gave up 7 bases; unmatched junction bases: 4.

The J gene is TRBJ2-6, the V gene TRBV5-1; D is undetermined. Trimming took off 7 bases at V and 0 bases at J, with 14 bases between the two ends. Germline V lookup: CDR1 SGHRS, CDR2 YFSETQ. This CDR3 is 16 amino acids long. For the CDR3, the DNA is TGCGCCAGCGGCCCCCTGCCGTCCTCTGGGGCCAACGTCCTGACTTTC. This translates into CASGPLPSSGANVLTF.

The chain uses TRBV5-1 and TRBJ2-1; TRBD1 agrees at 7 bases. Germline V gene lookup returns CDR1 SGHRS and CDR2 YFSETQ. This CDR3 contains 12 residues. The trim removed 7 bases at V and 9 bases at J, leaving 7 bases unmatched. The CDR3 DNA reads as TGCGCCAGCGGAGAGGGGGCTGGTGAGCAGTTCTTC. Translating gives CASGEGAGEQFF. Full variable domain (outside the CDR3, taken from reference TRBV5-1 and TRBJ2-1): KAGVTQTPRYLIKTRGQQVTLSCSPISGHRSVSWYQQTPGQGLQFLFEYFSETQRNKGNFPGRFSGRQFSNSRSEMNVSTLELGDSALYLCASGEGAGEQFFGPGTRLTVL.

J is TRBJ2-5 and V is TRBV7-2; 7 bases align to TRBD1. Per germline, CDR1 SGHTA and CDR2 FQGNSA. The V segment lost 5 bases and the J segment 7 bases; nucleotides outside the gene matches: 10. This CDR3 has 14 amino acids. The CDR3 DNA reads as TGTGCCAGCAGCCGGGACAGCCGTTCTTGGACCCAGTACTTC. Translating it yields CASSRDSRSWTQYF.

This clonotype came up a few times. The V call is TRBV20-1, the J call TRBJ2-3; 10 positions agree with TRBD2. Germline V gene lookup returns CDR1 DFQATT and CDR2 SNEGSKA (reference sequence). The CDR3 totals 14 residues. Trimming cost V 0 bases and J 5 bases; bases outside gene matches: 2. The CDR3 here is CSARDRLAGDTQYF. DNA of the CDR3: TGCAGTGCTAGAGACCGACTAGCGGGAGATACGCAGTATTTT.

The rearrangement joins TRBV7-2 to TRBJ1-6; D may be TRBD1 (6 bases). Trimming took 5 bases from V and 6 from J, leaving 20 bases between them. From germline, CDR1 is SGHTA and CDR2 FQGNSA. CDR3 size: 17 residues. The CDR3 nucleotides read TGTGCCAGCAGCGCCCCGGTGGCAGGGGTTATTAATTCACCCCTCCACTTT. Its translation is CASSAPVAGVINSPLHF.

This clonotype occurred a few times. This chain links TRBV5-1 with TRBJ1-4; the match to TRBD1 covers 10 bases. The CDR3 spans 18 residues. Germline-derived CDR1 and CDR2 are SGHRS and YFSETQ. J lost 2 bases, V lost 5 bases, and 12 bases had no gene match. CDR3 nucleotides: TGCGCCAGCAGGGCCGGGACAGGGGTCAGAGGCACTAATGAAAAACTGTTTTTT. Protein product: CASRAGTGVRGTNEKLFF.

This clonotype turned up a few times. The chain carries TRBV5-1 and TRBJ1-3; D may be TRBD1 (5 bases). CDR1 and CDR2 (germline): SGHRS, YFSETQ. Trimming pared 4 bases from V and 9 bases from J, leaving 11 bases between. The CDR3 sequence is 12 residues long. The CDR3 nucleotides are TGCGCCAGCAGCCAGACCGGGGGCACCATATATTTT. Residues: CASSQTGGTIYF.

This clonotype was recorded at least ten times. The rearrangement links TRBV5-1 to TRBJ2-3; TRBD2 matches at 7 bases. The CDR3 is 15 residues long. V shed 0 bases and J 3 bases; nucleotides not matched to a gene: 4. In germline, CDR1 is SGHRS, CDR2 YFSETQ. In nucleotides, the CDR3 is TGCGCCAGCAGCTTGGCGGCGGGAGATACAGATACGCAGTATTTT. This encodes CASSLAAGDTDTQYF.

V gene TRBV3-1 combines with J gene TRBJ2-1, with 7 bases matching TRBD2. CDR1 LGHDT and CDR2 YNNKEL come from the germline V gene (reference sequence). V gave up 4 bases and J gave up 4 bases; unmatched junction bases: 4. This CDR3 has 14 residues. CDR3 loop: CASSRTRGYNEQFF. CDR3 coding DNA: TGTGCCAGCAGCCGGACTAGAGGGTACAATGAGCAGTTCTTC.

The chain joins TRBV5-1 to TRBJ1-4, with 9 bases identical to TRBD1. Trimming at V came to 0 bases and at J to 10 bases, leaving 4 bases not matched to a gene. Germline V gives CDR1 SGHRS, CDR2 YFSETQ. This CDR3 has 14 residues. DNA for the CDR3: TGCGCCAGCAGCTTGGTGGGACAGGGTGCAAAACTGTTTTTT. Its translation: CASSLVGQGAKLFF. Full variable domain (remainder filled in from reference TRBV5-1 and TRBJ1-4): KAGVTQTPRYLIKTRGQQVTLSCSPISGHRSVSWYQQTPGQGLQFLFEYFSETQRNKGNFPGRFSGRQFSNSRSEMNVSTLELGDSALYLCASSLVGQGAKLFFGSGTQLSVL.

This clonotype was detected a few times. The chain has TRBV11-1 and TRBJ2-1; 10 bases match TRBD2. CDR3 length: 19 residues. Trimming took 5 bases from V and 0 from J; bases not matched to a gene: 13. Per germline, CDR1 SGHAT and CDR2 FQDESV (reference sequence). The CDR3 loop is CASSLSASGREGSYNEQFF. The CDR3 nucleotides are TGTGCCAGCAGCCTAAGCGCTAGCGGGAGAGAGGGCTCCTACAATGAGCAGTTCTTC.

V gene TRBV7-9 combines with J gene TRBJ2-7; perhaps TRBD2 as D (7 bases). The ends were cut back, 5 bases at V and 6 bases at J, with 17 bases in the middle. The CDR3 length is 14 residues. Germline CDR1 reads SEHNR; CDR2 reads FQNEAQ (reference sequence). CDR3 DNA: TGTGCCAGCAGCGGGCGGGGGCGACTTTTCGAGCAGTACTTC. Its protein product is CASSGRGRLFEQYF.

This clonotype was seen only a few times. The DNA of the CDR3 is TGTGCCAGTAGACATCCGGGACAGGGACGTGATGAGCAGTTCTTC. Its translation: CASRHPGQGRDEQFF. The chain joins TRBV19 to TRBJ2-1, with 9 bases fitting TRBD1. Germline loops: CDR1 LNHDA, CDR2 SQIVND (reference sequence). The CDR3 has 15 amino acids. Germline trimming cut 6 bases from V and 8 bases from J; bases unmatched to any gene: 11.

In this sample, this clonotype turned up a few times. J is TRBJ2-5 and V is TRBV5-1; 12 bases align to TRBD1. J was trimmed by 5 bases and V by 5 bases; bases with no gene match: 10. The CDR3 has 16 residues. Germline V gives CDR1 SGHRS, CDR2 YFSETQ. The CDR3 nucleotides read TGCGCCAGCAGTCTTACCGGGACAGGGGGCGTGGAGACCCAGTACTTC. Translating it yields CASSLTGTGGVETQYF.